The sequence of this T cell receptor beta chain was determined in a study of blood T cell repertoires in COVID-19 (TCRdb year 2020). About the full investigation: Collaborator samples came from the United States, Italy and Spain and covered acute and convalescent phases of COVID-19. The prospective study material was composed of cDNA or gDNA derived from T cells, B-cell-depleted T cells, or PBMCs. Subjects who had been exposed to COVID-19, were actively infected with it, or had recovered from it provided the deeply sampled blood TCRbeta repertoires that made up the dataset. The repertoires were released in a freely available public database meant as a resource for research on the immune response to SARS-CoV-2. The samples were drawn from the first 160 participants of the ongoing ImmuneRACE study and from 1,200 or so subjects provided by 6 global collaborators. Nearly every sample came with metadata listing a de-identified subject ID, COVID-19 status, age in years and sex. Where available, HLA class I and class II types were taken from metadata supplied by the sample provider and were not determined by assay-based typing. Results and caveats for the whole study, not just this receptor: The quantity of clinical and demographic metadata differed by source and by participant and was supplied without curation.

Regarding this clone: The antigen it recognizes is unknown. No per-base quality is available; no much larger clone lies one base away.

TCRbeta CDR3 regions were amplified from genomic DNA using the immunoSEQ Assay, a bias-controlled multiplex PCR. In the source study's methods: Within the assay, amplification of reference gene primers was used to estimate how many nucleated cells each sample contained. Sequence reads were collapsed and filtered to measure the absolute abundance of every unique TCRbeta CDR3 rearrangement. For each sample, productive Simpson clonality was calculated as the square root of Simpson's diversity index over productive rearrangements. Drawn from immuneACCESS, this table holds only the in-frame rearrangements with V and J called that TCRdb kept. Clones are partly lost; checked studies trace under half to an unresolved V gene and leave the rest unexplained. The DNA gave D and trimming, while V, J and clone size come from that table. Within this sample are over 350,000 clones, with around 89% of them counted one time only. The top ten constitute more than 0.95% of the sample.

CDR1 and CDR2 are read off the germline V gene (reference sequence) as LNHDA and SQIVND. The CDR3 runs 21 residues from the cysteine to the phenylalanine. Only the CDR3 portion is preserved as DNA: 63 bases, with reading frame beginning at the first base. V is cut back by 5 bases and J by 6 bases, with 27 bases in the junction unmatched. In the prospective study, participants were roughly 18 to 100 years old, resided in about 25 geographic areas of the United States, and were enrolled through a virtual design. In the prospective study, participants were assigned to cohorts based on the clinical history participants reported in a screening survey and a study questionnaire. Recovered participants in ImmuneRACE Cohort 3 were defined by two consecutive negative NP/OP PCR tests, clearance by a healthcare professional, or resolution of symptoms. Mobile phlebotomists in the prospective study collected whole blood, serum and a nasopharyngeal or oropharyngeal swab from every participant. Prospective study participants could optionally give additional blood draws and questionnaires over a roughly 2-month period. Blood samples from the prospective study were shipped frozen or at room temperature prior to DNA extraction.

This receptor was obtained from a woman aged 18-29 years who had recovered from COVID-19. In this chain, TRBV19 is recombined with TRBJ2-2, with 7 bases in between that match TRBD1. Sequences were obtained from PBMCs or T cells enriched from blood (not recorded which). The sequenced DNA is TGTGCCAGTAGTCAAAGGATAGCTGAGAGGGGGCGCGCAATTGGGCCCGGGGAGCTGTTTTTT. Its protein is CASSQRIAERGRAIGPGELFF.